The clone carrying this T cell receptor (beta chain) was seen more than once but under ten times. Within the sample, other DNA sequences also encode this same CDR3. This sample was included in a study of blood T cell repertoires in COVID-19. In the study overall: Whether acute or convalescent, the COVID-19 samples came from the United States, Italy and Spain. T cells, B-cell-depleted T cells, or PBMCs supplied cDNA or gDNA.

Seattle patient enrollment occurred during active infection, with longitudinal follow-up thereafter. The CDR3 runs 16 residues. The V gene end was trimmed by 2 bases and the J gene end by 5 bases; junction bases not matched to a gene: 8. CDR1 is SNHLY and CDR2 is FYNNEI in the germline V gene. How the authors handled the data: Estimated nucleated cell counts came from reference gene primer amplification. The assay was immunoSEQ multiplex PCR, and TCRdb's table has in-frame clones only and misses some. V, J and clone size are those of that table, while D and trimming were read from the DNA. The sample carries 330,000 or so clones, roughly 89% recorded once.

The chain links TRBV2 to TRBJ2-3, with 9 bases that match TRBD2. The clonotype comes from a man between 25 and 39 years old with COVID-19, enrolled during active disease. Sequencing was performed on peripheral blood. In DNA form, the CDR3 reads TGTGCCAGCAGTGAACGGCGCGGGGGGGCGGGAGATACGCAGTATTTT. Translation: CASSERRGGAGDTQYF.